The 23 T cell receptor beta chains reported below all come from one sample, sequenced in a study of regulatory T cells in long-lasting Graves disease. Time point denoted: newly diagnosed GD, antithyroid drugs for less than 3 months. Construction of the TCR library relied on RNA isolated from PBMCs. Relying on iRepertoire HTBI primers and Arm-PCR of CDR3 regions, the team built TCR beta libraries. TCRdb passed the multiplex PCR reads through MiXCR, listing each CDR3 protein once. Among hundreds of thousands of distinct CDR3 sequences listed, approximately 15% were seen once. These same data were also listed under a study on T cells in Graves' hyperthyroidism and ophthalmopathy.

The sample was peripheral blood mononuclear cells (PBMCs), taken at new diagnosis, from a patient treated with antithyroid drugs. These receptors all stem from a woman between 35 and 50 years old with Graves disease.

J is TRBJ2-7 and V is TRBV2, with D hard to call. The V and J ends lost 7 bases and 4 bases respectively, with 8 bases between them. The CDR3 runs 11 residues. Germline V CDR1 and CDR2: SNHLY, FYNNEI. This CDR3 reads CASKDPYEQYF. CDR3 bases: TGTGCCAGCAAGGATCCATACGAGCAGTACTTC.

This clonotype was seen repeatedly, ten times or more. This rearrangement joins TRBV28 to TRBJ2-3, with TRBD2 matching over 10 bases. V gave up 8 bases and J gave up 0 bases; unmatched junction bases: 11. Germline assignment: CDR1 MDHEN and CDR2 SYDVKM. The CDR3 length is 17 residues. CDR3 DNA sequence: TGTGCCAGCCCCCCTAGCGGGAGAGTAGTTAGCACAGATACGCAGTATTTT. Translation gives CASPPSGRVVSTDTQYF.

This clonotype was seen a handful of times. It may be a read error: a sequence one base away is much more abundant. The genes are TRBV7-6 and TRBJ1-4, with 7 bases identical to TRBD1. CDR1 SGHVS and CDR2 FNYEAQ come from the germline V gene. The CDR3 sequence is 15 residues long. CDR3 loop: CASSLEGATNKKLFF. The DNA of the CDR3 is TGTGCCAGCAGCTTAGAGGGGGCAACTAATAAAAAACTGTTTTTT.

The table lists this clonotype with many counts. V usage is TRBV12-3 or TRBV12-4 and J usage is TRBJ2-7, with TRBD1 matching 7 bases. The CDR3 runs 14 residues. The J segment lost 3 bases and the V segment lost 5 bases, leaving 7 bases of the junction unmatched. CDR3 sequence: CASSKTGQDYEQYF. In DNA form, the CDR3 reads TGTGCCAGCAGTAAAACCGGACAGGACTACGAGCAGTACTTC.

CDR3 region: CSARDAPGSGRYRNEQFF. Written as DNA, the CDR3 is TGCAGTGCTAGAGATGCTCCGGGTAGCGGGAGATACAGAAATGAGCAGTTCTTC. J is TRBJ2-1 and V is TRBV20-1; TRBD2 agrees at 9 bases. This CDR3 has 18 residues. Germline assignment: CDR1 DFQATT and CDR2 SNEGSKA (reference sequence). J gave up 7 bases and V 0 bases, and 16 bases lay outside the gene matches.

This clonotype was seen repeatedly, ten times or more. The chain is built from TRBV7-8 and TRBJ2-7; 12 bases are shared with TRBD2. With V trimmed by 1 base and J by 2 bases, 12 bases remained unmatched. From germline, CDR1 is SGHVS and CDR2 FQNEAQ. This CDR3 is 19 amino acids long. The CDR3 loop reads CASSLGPTSGSLGAYEQYF. In DNA form, the CDR3 reads TGTGCCAGCAGCTTAGGGCCGACTAGCGGGAGCCTCGGGGCCTACGAGCAGTACTTC.

V gene TRBV20-1 combines with J gene TRBJ2-1; a possible D gene is TRBD2 (6 bases). Germline CDR1 DFQATT, CDR2 SNEGSKA (reference sequence). This CDR3 comprises 15 residues. The V end lost 3 bases, the J end lost 2 bases, and 14 bases lay between the germline ends. The CDR3 reads CSASSPLATYNEQFF. The CDR3 region has the DNA TGCAGTGCTAGTAGTCCCCTAGCGACCTACAATGAGCAGTTCTTC.

This clonotype occurred many times. This chain joins TRBV11-2 and TRBJ2-1; either TRBD1 or TRBD2 may fit D (5 bases each). Germline V gene data show CDR1 as SGHAT and CDR2 as FQNNGV. The CDR3 totals 14 residues. Trimming cost V 1 base and J 9 bases, with 13 bases left between them. The CDR3 protein is CASSLALGTGEQFF. CDR3 nucleotide sequence: TGTGCCAGCAGCTTAGCTCTAGGGACCGGTGAGCAGTTCTTC. Using reference TRBV11-2 and TRBJ2-1 for the parts outside the CDR3, the full variable domain is EAGVAQSPRYKIIEKRQSVAFWCNPISGHATLYWYQQILGQGPKLLIQFQNNGVVDDSQLPKDRFSAERLKGVDSTLKIQPAKLEDSAVYLCASSLALGTGEQFFGPGTRLTVL.

This clonotype was recorded many times. CDR3: CASGAFTGGRAEAFF. The CDR3 DNA sequence: TGTGCCAGCGGGGCTTTCACAGGGGGAAGAGCTGAAGCTTTCTTT. The chain links TRBV28 to TRBJ1-1; TRBD1 agrees at 8 bases. V dropped 8 bases and J dropped 6; count of bases not matched to a gene: 14. CDR3 length equals 15 residues. Per the germline V gene, CDR1 is MDHEN and CDR2 is SYDVKM. Supplemented by reference TRBV28 and TRBJ1-1, the full variable domain reads DVKVTQSSRYLVKRTGEKVFLECVQDMDHENMFWYRQDPGLGLRLIYFSYDVKMKEKGDIPEGYSVSREKKERFSLILESASTNQTSMYLCASGAFTGGRAEAFFGQGTRLTVV.

This clonotype was seen at least ten times. This rearrangement joins TRBV28 to TRBJ1-4; TRBD1 agrees at 8 bases. This CDR3 is built from 15 residues. Looked up from germline, CDR1 is MDHEN and CDR2 is SYDVKM. V lost 6 bases and J lost 8; bases outside the gene matches: 11. In nucleotides, the CDR3 is TGTGCCAGCAGCCCTATGTCAGGGGGCTTAGAAAAACTGTTTTTT. It translates to CASSPMSGGLEKLFF.

This clonotype was counted at least ten times. V usage is TRBV7-6 and J usage is TRBJ1-5; D perhaps matches TRBD1 (6 bases). Germline V gene lookup returns CDR1 SGHVS and CDR2 FNYEAQ. CDR3 size: 16 residues. V was shortened by 1 base and J by 4 bases, with 14 bases between the two germline ends. CDR3 in amino acids: CASSLDEGTSNQPQHF. The DNA of the CDR3 is TGTGCCAGCAGCTTAGATGAGGGGACATCGAATCAGCCCCAGCATTTT.

The V call is TRBV5-1, the J call TRBJ1-5; D is ambiguous. This CDR3 spans 15 amino acids. With 0 bases removed from V and 0 bases from J, the gap between germline ends came to 7 bases. The V gene's germline CDR1 is SGHRS and CDR2 YFSETQ. CDR3 nucleotide sequence: TGCGCCAGCAGCTTGGGCGATTATAGCAATCAGCCCCAGCATTTT. As protein: CASSLGDYSNQPQHF.

This clonotype was counted ten times or more. The chain recombines TRBV10-3 with TRBJ1-2; D not certain. This CDR3 contains 14 residues. Germline CDR1 and CDR2: ENHRY and SYGVKD. Between the trimmed V and J ends, which lost 1 base and 2 bases, there was a span of 8 bases. The CDR3 coding sequence is TGTGCCATCAGTGAGTTAAGTACCAACTATGGCTACACCTTC. Amino acids: CAISELSTNYGYTF.

This chain uses TRBV19 with TRBJ1-4; no firm D call. V lost 7 bases and J 5 bases, leaving 14 bases between the germline ends. Germline CDR1 reads LNHDA; CDR2 reads SQIVND (reference sequence). This CDR3 is 14 amino acids long. This CDR3 reads CASNPGLTNEKLFF. The CDR3 region has the DNA TGTGCCAGTAACCCGGGTCTTACCAATGAAAAACTGTTTTTT.

This clonotype was found many times. The gene calls are TRBV11-3 and TRBJ2-1, with TRBD2 matching over 11 bases. The CDR3 runs 15 residues. The V and J ends lost 5 bases and 9 bases, in that order; junction bases with no gene match: 9. The germline gives CDR1 SGHNT, CDR2 YENEEA. In nucleotides, the CDR3 is TGTGCCAGCAGCCGCCGAACTAGCGGGAGCGGTGAGCAGTTCTTC. Protein product: CASSRRTSGSGEQFF.

This clonotype has a count of ten or more. The rearrangement links TRBV14 to TRBJ2-1; 10 nucleotides match TRBD2. This CDR3 spans 12 amino acids. Germline CDR1 is SGHDN and CDR2 is FVKESK. The junction had 3 bases not matched to a gene; V was cut back by 4 bases and J by 12 bases. The CDR3 sequence: CASSRTSGRQFF. CDR3 coding DNA: TGTGCCAGCAGCCGGACTAGCGGCCGGCAGTTCTTC.

This clonotype showed up many times. This chain joins TRBV12-5 and TRBJ2-7, with TRBD2 matching 7 bases. CDR3 length equals 16 residues. The germline V gene has CDR1 LGHNT and CDR2 FRNRAP. The V segment lost 6 bases and the J segment 1 base; nucleotides outside the gene matches: 12. The CDR3 sequence is CASGHRDYNRSYEQYF. CDR3 nucleotides: TGTGCTAGTGGACACCGGGACTACAATCGTTCCTACGAGCAGTACTTC.

This clonotype was detected only a few times. CDR3 sequence: CASSLYLEAHEQFF. CDR3 in DNA: TGTGCCAGCAGTCTTTACCTAGAGGCCCATGAGCAGTTCTTC. This chain joins TRBV28 and TRBJ2-1, with D hard to call. The CDR3 is 14 amino acids. The germline V gene has CDR1 MDHEN and CDR2 SYDVKM. V lost 5 bases and J lost 8, with 16 bases in between.

The chain employs TRBV12-3 or TRBV12-4 and TRBJ2-5; D is unclear. The CDR3 totals 13 residues. Trimming removed 3 bases at V and 9 bases at J, with 14 bases between. CDR3 protein: CASSFEQTASQYF. Written as DNA, the CDR3 is TGTGCCAGCAGTTTCGAACAGACCGCGTCCCAGTACTTC.

The sample holds many counts of this clonotype. The chain uses TRBV19 and TRBJ2-7, with 12 positions matching TRBD2. The CDR3 length is 17 residues. The junction had 8 bases not matched to a gene; V was cut back by 5 bases and J by 0 bases. CDR1 LNHDA and CDR2 SQIVND come from the germline V gene (reference sequence). CDR3 region: CASSATSGSDSSYEQYF. Here the CDR3 DNA reads TGTGCCAGTAGTGCGACTAGCGGGAGTGATAGCTCCTACGAGCAGTACTTC.

This clonotype appeared many times. An end of the junction differs from the germline gene, which may be a read error. The chain is built from TRBV12-3 or TRBV12-4 and TRBJ1-5; D remains ambiguous. This CDR3 has 15 amino acids. CDR3 DNA: TGTGCCAGCAGCTTAGGAGGGTCAAGCAATCAGCCCCAGCATTTT. It yields the protein CASSLGGSSNQPQHF.

To note about this clonotype: Lacking the conserved final phenylalanine or tryptophan, this CDR3 likely reflects a read error. CDR3 sequence reads: CATSSTGALVFGELFY. DNA of the CDR3: TGTGCCACCAGCAGCACAGGGGCCTTGGTGTTCGGGGAGCTGTTTTAT. The chain uses TRBV15 and TRBJ2-2; 7 nucleotides match TRBD1. J gave up 7 bases and V 3 bases, and 11 bases lay outside the gene matches. Germline CDR1 is LNHNV and CDR2 is YYDKDF (reference sequence). The CDR3 covers 16 residues.

Note on this clonotype: A much larger clone lies one base from this, so it may be a read error. V usage is TRBV7-2 and J usage is TRBJ1-2; D is possibly TRBD1 (5 bases). The germline gives CDR1 SGHTA, CDR2 FQGNSA. V was cut by 5 bases and J by 8 bases, with 18 bases left in between. This CDR3 spans 14 amino acids. The CDR3 protein is CASSPRDLQGGYTF. Written as DNA, the CDR3 is TGTGCCAGCAGCCCGAGGGACCTCCAAGGGGGCTACACCTTC.